The clone carrying this T cell receptor (beta chain) was seen at least ten times. These data are taken from a study of spatial heterogeneity in lung cancer. TCR cDNA molecules each had a unique molecular identifier. TCRdb called the 5' RACE reads again in MiXCR, with one record for every CDR3 protein. The table has 110,000 or so distinct CDR3 sequences, roughly a tenth seen once. Time point noted: blood at routine non-recurrence follow-up after resection. Whole RNA obtained from tumor, nontumor lung or frozen PBMC underwent sequencing without sorting. The CDR3 contains 15 residues. Germline CDR1 and CDR2: LNHDA and SQIVND (reference sequence). Trimming removed 5 bases from V and 6 bases from J; junction bases left unmatched: 8.

V and J are TRBV19 and TRBJ2-2, with TRBD2 identical over 8 bases. The sequencing used PBMCs, collected at follow-up. This clonotype was obtained from a female donor with early-stage non-small cell lung cancer. The CDR3 here is CASSPSGSTPGELFF. CDR3 nucleotides: TGTGCCAGTAGTCCGAGCGGGAGTACCCCCGGGGAGCTGTTTTTT. The full variable domain, completed using reference TRBV19 and TRBJ2-2, is DGGITQSPKYLFRKEGQNVTLSCEQNLNHDAMYWYRQDPGQGLRLIYYSQIVNDFQKGDIAEGYSVSREKKESFPLTVTSAQKNPTAFYLCASSPSGSTPGELFFGEGSRLTVL.